Listed below are T cell receptor beta chains from one sample, sequenced in a study of early T cells in non-severe SARS-CoV-2 infection. TCRdb passed the 5' RACE reads through MiXCR, listing each CDR3 protein once. The sample lists approximately 64,000 distinct CDR3 sequences, more than 4% occurring once. Sequenced input: whole blood. These receptors were taken from an adult who was a healthcare worker with PCR-confirmed SARS-CoV-2 infection or an uninfected control (not recorded which). The CDR3 runs from the conserved cysteine through the conserved F or W. Only some rows state a clone size, as once, few, many or a class for expanded clones.

v_gene,abundance,j_gene,CDR3aa
TRBV13,many,TRBJ2-1,CASSSGQGIDEQFF
TRBV4-2,many,TRBJ1-4,CASSYSMWGKLFF
TRBV10-3,many,TRBJ1-2,CAISNLRDPANYGYTF
TRBV20-1,few,TRBJ2-7,CSARPPSGGNYEQYF
TRBV2,many,TRBJ1-4,CASSLQGAGEKLFF
TRBV19,few,TRBJ1-2,CASSMRGKYGYTF
TRBV27,many,TRBJ1-4,CASSSTGGYEKLFF
TRBV29-1,many,TRBJ1-1,CSVEGPQNTEAFF
TRBV7-2,many,TRBJ2-5,CASSPSGGPSNQYF
TRBV28,many,TRBJ2-7,CASSLGGSGEEQYF
TRBV7-9,few,TRBJ2-2,CASSFLSSTGELFF
TRBV12-3/TRBV12-4,-,TRBJ1-2,CASSARTAHYGYTF
TRBV12-3/TRBV12-4,few,TRBJ2-6,CASSVAGGGTGANVLTF
TRBV7-9,many,TRBJ1-3,CASSGRTGSGNTIYF
TRBV29-1,many,TRBJ2-3,CSVEVGGQFTDTQYF
TRBV24-1,many,TRBJ1-1,CATRVQREAFF
TRBV5-6,-,TRBJ2-7,CASSLELTRDEQYF
TRBV5-4,many,TRBJ2-7,CASSSRDRPLEQYF
TRBV6-6,many,TRBJ2-7,CASSYSGTGGYEQYF
TRBV29-1,few,TRBJ2-7,CSVLSTYSSEQYF
TRBV7-6,-,TRBJ1-3,CASSLMEGYGNTIYF
TRBV6-6,many,TRBJ2-4,CASSYSASPKINIQYF
TRBV2,many,TRBJ2-1,CASSEEVANSPFF
TRBV30,few,TRBJ2-6,CVCHSSTGLRANVLTF
TRBV29-1,-,TRBJ1-1,CSSGADTEAFF
TRBV7-2,-,TRBJ2-7,CASSFGRGGYEQYF
TRBV7-9,many,TRBJ2-7,CASSRDSSYEQYF
TRBV6-2/TRBV6-3,few,TRBJ1-1,CASSKGQYTEAFF
TRBV18,many,TRBJ1-5,CASSPTNQPQHF
TRBV7-8,-,TRBJ1-4,CASSGRTGDEKLFF
TRBV7-2,many,TRBJ2-5,CASSLGSGLQETQYF